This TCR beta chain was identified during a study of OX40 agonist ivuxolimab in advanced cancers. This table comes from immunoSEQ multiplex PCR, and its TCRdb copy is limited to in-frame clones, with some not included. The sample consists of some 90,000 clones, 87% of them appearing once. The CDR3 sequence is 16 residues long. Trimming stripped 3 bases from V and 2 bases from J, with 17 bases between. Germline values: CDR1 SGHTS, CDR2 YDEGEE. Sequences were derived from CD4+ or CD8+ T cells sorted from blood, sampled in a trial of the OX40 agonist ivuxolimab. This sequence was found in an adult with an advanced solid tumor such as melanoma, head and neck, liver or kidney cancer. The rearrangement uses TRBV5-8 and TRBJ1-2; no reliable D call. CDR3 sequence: CASSYGEGRRNYGYTF. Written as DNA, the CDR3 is TGTGCCAGCAGCTATGGGGAGGGTCGGCGCAACTATGGCTACACCTTC.